This T cell receptor beta chain originates from a study of human T cells and chemical hapten exposure. Many counts were recorded for this clonotype. Time point reported: patch test 2, 6 weeks after DPC sensitization. The treatment: therapeutic diphenylcyclopropenone sensitization with weekly scalp DPC. Germline V gene sequence: CDR1 SGHTA, CDR2 FQGNSA. The germline V and J ends were trimmed by 5 bases and 0 bases, with 18 bases remaining between them. There are 17 residues in the CDR3. TCRdb re-called the RACE reads through MiXCR, storing one row per CDR3 protein. This table holds roughly 94,000 distinct CDR3 sequences, around 9.3% found once.

This sample comprised whole blood, obtained in connection with sensitization to the hapten diphenylcyclopropenone (DPC). This chain joins TRBV7-2 and TRBJ2-3, with D unclear. The clonotype was recovered from a woman between 40 and 55 years old with alopecia areata. Some clones in this sample may be carry-over from other donors' samples. The DNA for the CDR3 is TGTGCCAGCAGCCCCTCCGTACGGCCAACTAGCACAGATACGCAGTATTTT. It translates to CASSPSVRPTSTDTQYF.